This T cell receptor beta chain was identified in a study of control samples from healthy donors and cancer patients. The CDR3 loop spans 16 amino acids. The V end lost 3 bases, the J end lost 8 bases, and 22 bases lay between the germline ends. Germline V gene sequence: CDR1 KGHSH, CDR2 LQKENI. Assay: immunoSEQ multiplex PCR; the TCRdb copy retains only in-frame clones and omits some. This table has roughly 180,000 clones, 91% appearing once. Sequencing was carried out using blood. The genes are TRBV18 and TRBJ1-2, with D unclear. This sequence was found in a middle-aged woman in good health. This CDR3 is CASSPFEPPAAPGYTF. The CDR3 bases are TGTGCCAGCTCACCCTTTGAACCACCGGCCGCCCCCGGCTACACCTTC. The variable domain in full, completed from reference TRBV18 and TRBJ1-2, reads NAGVMQNPRHLVRRRGQEARLRCSPMKGHSHVYWYRQLPEEGLKFMVYLQKENIIDESGMPKERFSAEFPKEGPSILRIQQVVRGDSAAYFCASSPFEPPAAPGYTFGSGTRLTVV.